This T cell receptor (beta chain) was identified during a study of T cell repertoires in cytomegalovirus infection. Whole-study context: Use of recently identified HLA-C-restricted and well-studied HLA-B-restricted CMV epitopes was part of the study. Study-wide points: What dominated the ex vivo response were HLA-C-restricted CMV-specific TCR beta clonotypes. Using cumulative public TCR beta family frequency, the authors identified those who carried CMV together with the relevant HLA.

This clonotype has just a few counts. Its cognate antigen is unknown. A junction boundary mismatches the germline segment, possibly from a read error. TCRdb passed the reads through MiXCR, listing each CDR3 protein once. Of some 920,000 distinct CDR3 sequences in the sample, roughly a third were seen once. Per the germline V gene, CDR1 is SEHNR and CDR2 is FQNEAQ (reference sequence). The CDR3 is 12 residues long. V is TRBV7-9 and J is TRBJ1-1; D possibly corresponds to TRBD1 (5 bases). The origin of this receptor is a human donor in good health (CMV status not recorded). Some clones in this sample may be carry-over from other donors' samples. Sequenced material: cultured CD8+ T cells from PBMCs, taken from culture after CMV antigen stimulation. As DNA, the CDR3 is TGTGCCAGCAGCGGCGATCAGGGTTTGGTGACATTT. Translating gives CASSGDQGLVTF.